This TCR beta chain was profiled in a study of blood T cells in healthy people across ages. Sample-barcoded 5' priming and a J-beta primer mix drove a second PCR of 7 to 11 cycles. TCRdb reprocessed the 5' RACE reads with MiXCR, giving one entry per CDR3 protein. The sample gives 550,000 to 750,000 distinct CDR3 sequences, around 20% of which show up once; 3.6% is in the top ten. The V and J ends lost 0 bases and 0 bases respectively, with 4 bases between them. The V gene's germline CDR1 is SGDLS and CDR2 YYNGEE. The CDR3 totals 15 residues. In its sample, this clonotype was seen a few times. The sequenced sample was blood. The chain employs TRBV9 and TRBJ2-6; D gene ambiguous. The TCR comes from a man aged 70-80 years in good health. The CDR3 region has the DNA TGTGCCAGCAGCGTAGGAGACTCTGGGGCCAACGTCCTGACTTTC. This sequence encodes CASSVGDSGANVLTF.